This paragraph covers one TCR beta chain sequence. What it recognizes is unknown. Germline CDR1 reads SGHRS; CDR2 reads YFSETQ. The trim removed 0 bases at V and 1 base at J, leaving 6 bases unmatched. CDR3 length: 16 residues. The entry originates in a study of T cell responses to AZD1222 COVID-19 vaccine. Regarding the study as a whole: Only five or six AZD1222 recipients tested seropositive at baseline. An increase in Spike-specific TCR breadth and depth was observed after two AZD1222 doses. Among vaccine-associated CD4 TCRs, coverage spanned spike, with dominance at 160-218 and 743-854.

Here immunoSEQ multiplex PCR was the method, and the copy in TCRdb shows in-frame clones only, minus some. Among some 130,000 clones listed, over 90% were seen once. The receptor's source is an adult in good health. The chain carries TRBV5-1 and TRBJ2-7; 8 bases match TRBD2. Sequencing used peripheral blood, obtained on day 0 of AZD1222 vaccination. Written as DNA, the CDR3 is TGCGCCAGCAGCTTGGAAGGCGGGGGGCTTTCCTACGAGCAGTACTTC. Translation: CASSLEGGGLSYEQYF.